These 13 T cell receptor beta chains were sequenced from one sample in a study of cytomegalovirus exposure and HLA in healthy donors. Primers for the PCR totalled 60 Vbeta and 13 Jbeta. The assay was immunoSEQ multiplex PCR, and TCRdb's table has in-frame clones only and misses some. This repertoire shows under 150,000 clones, 65% to 85% found once; its top ten account for approximately 1%. Material for sequencing was PBMCs. These receptor sequences come from a man younger than 35 in good health and CMV-seronegative.

The chain carries TRBV18 and TRBJ2-7; D is unresolved. The CDR3 loop spans 15 amino acids. Trimming removed 3 bases at V and 5 bases at J, with 17 bases between. Germline V gene lookup returns CDR1 KGHSH and CDR2 LQKENI. CDR3 sequence (DNA): TGTGCCAGCTCACCGACACCGGTGCTCGGTAACGAGCAGTACTTC. Translating gives CASSPTPVLGNEQYF. Based on the CDR3 plus reference TRBV18 and TRBJ2-7, the full variable domain is NAGVMQNPRHLVRRRGQEARLRCSPMKGHSHVYWYRQLPEEGLKFMVYLQKENIIDESGMPKERFSAEFPKEGPSILRIQQVVRGDSAAYFCASSPTPVLGNEQYFGPGTRLTVT.

The chain uses TRBV4-1 and TRBJ2-7; TRBD2 might be the D (5 bases). The CDR3 is 13 residues long. The V and J ends lost 0 bases and 4 bases respectively, with 7 bases between them. Germline V gene lookup returns CDR1 MGHRA and CDR2 YSYEKL. Here the CDR3 reads CASSQDSGYEQYF. Written as DNA, the CDR3 is TGCGCCAGCAGCCAAGATTCGGGGTACGAGCAGTACTTC.

CDR3 residues: CASSIRLAGSSQYF. The CDR3 DNA reads as TGTGCCAGTAGTATCCGACTAGCGGGGTCCTCCCAGTACTTC. This chain uses TRBV19 with TRBJ2-5; TRBD2 matches 11 bases. The CDR3 has 14 residues. Looked up from germline, CDR1 is LNHDA and CDR2 is SQIVND (reference sequence). J lost 9 bases, V lost 3 bases, and 6 bases had no gene match.

This chain links TRBV20-1 with TRBJ2-1; a weak D match, TRBD1 (5 bases). V gave up 6 bases and J gave up 9 bases, with 12 bases separating them. CDR1 is DFQATT, CDR2 SNEGSKA, per germline (reference sequence). The CDR3 contains 11 residues. CDR3: CSASDRFEQFF. The CDR3 DNA reads TGCAGTGCCAGCGACAGATTTGAGCAGTTCTTC.

A single count supports this clone. This sequence joins TRBV9 and TRBJ1-1; D gene uncertain. This CDR3 region has 17 residues. Trimming shortened V by 0 bases and J by 0 bases, and 15 bases separated the two germline ends. Germline CDR1 SGDLS, CDR2 YYNGEE. The CDR3 coding sequence is TGTGCCAGCAGCGTAGTTTCGGGGTTTGGTTTGAACACTGAAGCTTTCTTT. Protein: CASSVVSGFGLNTEAFF.

This chain connects TRBV6-5 to TRBJ1-1, with 8 positions matching TRBD1. This CDR3 region has 14 residues. V was pared by 6 bases and J by 4 bases, with 7 bases of the junction left unmatched. CDR1 is MNHEY, CDR2 SVGAGI, per germline. CDR3 coding DNA: TGTGCCAGCAGCCGGACAGGGTGGGGCACTGAAGCTTTCTTT. Protein sequence: CASSRTGWGTEAFF.

The CDR3 spells CASSVDRNSGNTIYF. CDR3 DNA sequence: TGTGCCAGCAGTGTAGACAGGAACTCTGGAAACACCATATATTTT. This chain links TRBV2 with TRBJ1-3; a weak D match, TRBD1 (6 bases). V lost 4 bases and J 0 bases, leaving 10 bases between the germline ends. The CDR3 extends over 15 amino acids. The germline CDR1 and CDR2 sequences are SNHLY and FYNNEI.

The chain carries TRBV18 and TRBJ2-1; TRBD2 matches at 10 bases. The CDR3 contains 15 residues. From germline, CDR1 is KGHSH and CDR2 LQKENI. Trimming at V came to 1 base and at J to 7 bases, leaving 4 bases not matched to a gene. The CDR3 nucleotides are TGTGCCAGCTCACCACTAGCGGGGGGCCATAATGAGCAGTTCTTC. It codes for CASSPLAGGHNEQFF.

The chain recombines TRBV18 with TRBJ2-1; the match to TRBD1 covers 11 bases. Trimming removed 3 bases from V and 3 bases from J; junction bases left unmatched: 1. The CDR3 runs to 15 residues. Germline lookup yields CDR1 KGHSH and CDR2 LQKENI. CDR3 bases: TGTGCCAGCTCACCCGGGACAGGGGGCTACAATGAGCAGTTCTTC. Translation gives CASSPGTGGYNEQFF.

This chain's CDR3 is CASSQVRAGNTIYF. The CDR3 coding sequence is TGCGCCAGCAGCCAAGTGAGGGCTGGAAACACCATATATTTT. This chain links TRBV4-3 with TRBJ1-3; D gene uncertain. The germline V gene encodes CDR1 LGHNA and CDR2 YSLEER. Trimming stripped 1 base from V and 2 bases from J, with 6 bases between. The CDR3 is made up of 14 amino acids.

The chain is built from TRBV6-6 and TRBJ2-7; D call uncertain. This CDR3 has 13 amino acids. The V end lost 8 bases, the J end lost 4 bases, and 15 bases lay between the germline ends. Germline CDR1 is MNHNY and CDR2 is SVGAGI (reference sequence). CDR3 loop: CASSGPNYYEQYF. In DNA, the CDR3 is TGTGCCAGCTCGGGTCCAAACTATTACGAGCAGTACTTC.

The chain carries TRBV6-6 and TRBJ1-3; D might be TRBD1 (5 bases). The V end was cut by 6 bases, the J end by 0 bases, with 15 bases between. Germline-derived CDR1 and CDR2 are MNHNY and SVGAGI (reference sequence). This CDR3 region has 16 residues. The CDR3, as DNA: TGTGCCAGCAGAAAAACCGACAGAAACTCTGGAAACACCATATATTTT. It yields the protein CASRKTDRNSGNTIYF.

By share of the sample, this clone is medium-sized. Other nucleotide sequences in the sample specify the same CDR3. This chain uses TRBV4-3 with TRBJ1-3; no definite D call. The germline V and J ends were trimmed by 6 bases and 0 bases, with 9 bases remaining between them. Germline CDR1 and CDR2: LGHNA and YSLEER. This CDR3 is built from 14 residues. CDR3 amino acids: CASSPSFSGNTIYF. The CDR3 nucleotides read TGCGCCAGCAGTCCGTCCTTCTCTGGAAACACCATATATTTT.